Shown below are 9 T cell receptor beta chains from a single sample sequenced in a study of a mutant IDH1 vaccine in newly diagnosed glioma. The antigens for these receptors are not known. Some clones are missing from TCRdb's copy, which holds only in-frame ones; the method was immunoSEQ multiplex PCR. The sample has approximately 60,000 clones, roughly 82% seen once. Indicated time point: week 5, during vaccination. Doses comprised 300 ug of mutant IDH1 20-mer peptide each, plus topical imiquimod. The sample here was PBMCs, taken from a glioma patient whose treatment included an IDH1 peptide vaccine. The receptor set was obtained from a woman aged 18-29 years with glioma. Some clones in this sample may be carry-over from other donors' samples.

The rearrangement links TRBV7-9 to TRBJ2-7; D is uncertain. The CDR3 covers 12 residues. Per the germline V gene, CDR1 is SEHNR and CDR2 is FQNEAQ (reference sequence). V dropped 1 base and J dropped 5 bases, with 6 bases sitting between them. DNA for the CDR3: TGTGCCAGCAGCTTAGAACGGGACGAGCAGTACTTC. Translated: CASSLERDEQYF.

The genes are TRBV9 and TRBJ2-1; TRBD2 aligns across 8 bases. In germline, CDR1 is SGDLS, CDR2 YYNGEE. The CDR3 length is 15 residues. The V gene end was trimmed by 2 bases and the J gene end by 6 bases; junction bases not matched to a gene: 7. The CDR3 DNA reads TGTGCCAGCAGCGTCAGCGGGAGACCTTCCAATGAGCAGTTCTTC. It yields the protein CASSVSGRPSNEQFF. Full variable domain (remainder filled in from reference TRBV9 and TRBJ2-1): DSGVTQTPKHLITATGQRVTLRCSPRSGDLSVYWYQQSLDQGLQFLIQYYNGEERAKGNILERFSAQQFPDLHSELNLSSLELGDSALYFCASSVSGRPSNEQFFGPGTRLTVL.

V is TRBV18 and J is TRBJ2-5; D is uncertain. The CDR3 length is 14 residues. V dropped 3 bases and J dropped 1 base, with 9 bases sitting between them. The germline V gene encodes CDR1 KGHSH and CDR2 LQKENI. CDR3 DNA: TGTGCCAGCTCACCCCATCCCCGCCAAGAGACCCAGTACTTC. Protein: CASSPHPRQETQYF.

This sequence joins TRBV7-8 and TRBJ1-1; TRBD1 agrees at 7 bases. The germline V gene has CDR1 SGHVS and CDR2 FQNEAQ. There are 13 residues in the CDR3. V dropped 2 bases and J dropped 6; count of bases not matched to a gene: 3. DNA for the CDR3: TGTGCCAGCAGCTTATACGGACAGGCTGAAGCTTTCTTT. This encodes CASSLYGQAEAFF.

The chain uses TRBV7-3 and TRBJ2-7, with D unclear. The germline V and J ends were trimmed by 0 bases and 3 bases, with 6 bases remaining between them. The CDR3 length is 13 residues. The germline CDR1 and CDR2 sequences are SGHTA and FQGTGA. The CDR3 nucleotides read TGTGCCAGCAGCTTAACGGCTTACTACGAGCAGTACTTC. Its protein product is CASSLTAYYEQYF.

CDR3 DNA: TGTGCCAGCAGTAAAACAGGGTTCAATGAGCAGTTCTTC. The encoded protein is CASSKTGFNEQFF. The rearrangement joins TRBV6-1 to TRBJ2-1; D is possibly TRBD1 (6 bases). V lost 5 bases and J lost 6, with 11 bases in between. This CDR3 is built from 13 residues. Germline CDR1 is MNHNS and CDR2 is SASEGT.

The chain uses TRBV6-6 and TRBJ2-2; no firm D call. Deletions cut 8 bases from V and 0 bases from J, with 13 bases between. Per the germline V gene, CDR1 is MNHNY and CDR2 is SVGAGI (reference sequence). The CDR3 loop spans 15 amino acids. CDR3 DNA: TGTGCCAGCCTCCGGAGAGTTGCGAACACCGGGGAGCTGTTTTTT. Protein product: CASLRRVANTGELFF.

The chain couples TRBV11-3 to TRBJ1-4; the match to TRBD1 covers 10 bases. The ends lost 5 bases at V and 0 bases at J; junction bases unmatched: 15. CDR1 and CDR2 (germline): SGHNT, YENEEA. CDR3 length: 20 residues. The CDR3: CASSACGTGAVSATNEKLFF. The CDR3 DNA is TGTGCCAGCAGCGCCTGCGGGACAGGGGCAGTATCGGCAACTAATGAAAAACTGTTTTTT.

The CDR3 nucleotides read TGCGCCAGCAGCTCCCCCACGACACACAGGAACGAGCAGTACTTC. Translation gives CASSSPTTHRNEQYF. The chain uses TRBV5-1 and TRBJ2-7, with D perhaps matching TRBD1 (5 bases). The germline V gene has CDR1 SGHRS and CDR2 YFSETQ. The CDR3 is 15 residues long. Trimming shortened V by 3 bases and J by 5 bases, and 18 bases separated the two germline ends.